By its share, the clone carrying this T cell receptor beta chain is medium-sized. Its antigen is unknown. The CDR3 spans 16 residues. The V end lost 2 bases, the J end lost 2 bases, and 15 bases lay between the germline ends. Adaptor-ligated barcode primers were used to amplify TRBV12-4/TRBJ1-2 clonotypes. Using its own MiXCR run on the multiplex PCR reads, TCRdb lists one record per CDR3 protein. The sample contains more than 1,500 distinct CDR3 sequences, 1% to 1.5% of which appear only once. Notes on the study in general: In terms of TCR gene usage, tumor memory CD4+ T cells clustered together with blood and lymph node memory CD4+ cells, as well as with lymph node naive CD4+ cells.

This sequence originates from a female donor with breast cancer. The chain joins TRBV12-3 or TRBV12-4 to TRBJ1-2, with D perhaps matching TRBD1 (5 bases). The material sequenced was naive CD4+ T cells sorted from blood. Stated subset: naive CD4+ T cells, CD4+CD45RA+CD25-. CDR3 region: CASSLSGEGRNYGYTF. Here the CDR3 DNA reads TGTGCCAGCAGTTTAAGTGGGGAGGGACGAAACTATGGCTACACCTTC.